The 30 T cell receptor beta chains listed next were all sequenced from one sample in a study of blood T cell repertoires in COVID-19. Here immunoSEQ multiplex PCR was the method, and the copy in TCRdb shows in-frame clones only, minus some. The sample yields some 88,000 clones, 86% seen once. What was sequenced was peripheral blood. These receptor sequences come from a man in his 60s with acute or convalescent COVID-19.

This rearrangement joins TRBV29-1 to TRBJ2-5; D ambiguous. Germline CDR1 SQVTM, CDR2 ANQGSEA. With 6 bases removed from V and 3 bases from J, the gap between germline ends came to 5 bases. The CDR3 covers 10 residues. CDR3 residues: CSVPEETQYF. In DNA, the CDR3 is TGCAGCGTCCCCGAAGAGACCCAGTACTTC.

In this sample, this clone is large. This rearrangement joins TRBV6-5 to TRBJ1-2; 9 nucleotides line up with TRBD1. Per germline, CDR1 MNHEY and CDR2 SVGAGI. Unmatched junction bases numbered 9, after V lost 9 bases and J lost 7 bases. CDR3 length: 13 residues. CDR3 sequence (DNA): TGTGCCAGTTCCCCGGGACAGGGTTTTGGCTACACCTTC. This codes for CASSPGQGFGYTF.

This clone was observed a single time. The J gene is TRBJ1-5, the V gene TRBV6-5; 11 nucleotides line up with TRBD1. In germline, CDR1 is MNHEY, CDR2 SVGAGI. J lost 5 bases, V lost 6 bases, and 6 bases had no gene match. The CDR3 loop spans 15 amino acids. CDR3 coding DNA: TGTGCCAGCAGCGACGGGACAGGGGGAGATCAGCCCCAGCATTTT. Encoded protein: CASSDGTGGDQPQHF.

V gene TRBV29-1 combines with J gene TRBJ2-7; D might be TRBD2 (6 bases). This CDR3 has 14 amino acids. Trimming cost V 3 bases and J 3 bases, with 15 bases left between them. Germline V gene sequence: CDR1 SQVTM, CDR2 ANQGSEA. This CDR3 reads CSVDSSLGGYEQYF. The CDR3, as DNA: TGCAGCGTTGATTCCTCCCTGGGAGGCTACGAGCAGTACTTC.

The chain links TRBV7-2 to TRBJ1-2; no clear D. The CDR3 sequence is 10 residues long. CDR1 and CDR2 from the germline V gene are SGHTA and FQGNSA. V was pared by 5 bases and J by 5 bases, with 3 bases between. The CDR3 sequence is CASSQYGYTF. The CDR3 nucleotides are TGTGCCAGCAGCCAATATGGCTACACCTTC.

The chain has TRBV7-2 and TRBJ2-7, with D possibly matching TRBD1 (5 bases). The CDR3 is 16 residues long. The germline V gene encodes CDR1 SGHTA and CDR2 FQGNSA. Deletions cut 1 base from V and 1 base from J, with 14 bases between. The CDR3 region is CASSLGSQGDSYEQYF. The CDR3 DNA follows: TGTGCCAGCAGCTTAGGGAGTCAGGGCGATTCCTACGAGCAGTACTTC.

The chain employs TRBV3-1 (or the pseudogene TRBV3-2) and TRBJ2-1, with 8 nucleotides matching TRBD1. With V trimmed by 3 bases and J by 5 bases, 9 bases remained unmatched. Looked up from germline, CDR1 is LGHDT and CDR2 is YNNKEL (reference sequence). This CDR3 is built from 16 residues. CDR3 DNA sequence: TGTGCCAGCAGCCAGCGACAGGGGCCAGGTGACAATGAGCAGTTCTTC. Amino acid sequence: CASSQRQGPGDNEQFF.

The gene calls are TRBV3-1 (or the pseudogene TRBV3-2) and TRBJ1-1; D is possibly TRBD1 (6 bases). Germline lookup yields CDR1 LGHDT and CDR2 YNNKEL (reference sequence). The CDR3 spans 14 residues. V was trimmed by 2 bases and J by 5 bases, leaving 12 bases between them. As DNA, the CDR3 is TGTGCCAGCAGCCAACCCGGACAGCTAACTGAAGCTTTCTTT. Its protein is CASSQPGQLTEAFF.

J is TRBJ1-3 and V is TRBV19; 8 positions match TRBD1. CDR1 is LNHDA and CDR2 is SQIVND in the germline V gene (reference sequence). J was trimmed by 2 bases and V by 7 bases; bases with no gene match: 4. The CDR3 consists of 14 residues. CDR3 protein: CASTSQGAGNTIYF. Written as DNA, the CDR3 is TGTGCCAGTACCTCACAGGGGGCTGGAAACACCATATATTTT.

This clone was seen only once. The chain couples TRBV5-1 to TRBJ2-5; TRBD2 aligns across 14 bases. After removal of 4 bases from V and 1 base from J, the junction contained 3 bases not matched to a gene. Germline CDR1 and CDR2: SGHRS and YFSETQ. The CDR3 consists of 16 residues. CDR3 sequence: CASSPGTSGGQETQYF. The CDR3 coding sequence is TGCGCCAGCAGCCCAGGGACTAGCGGGGGCCAAGAGACCCAGTACTTC.

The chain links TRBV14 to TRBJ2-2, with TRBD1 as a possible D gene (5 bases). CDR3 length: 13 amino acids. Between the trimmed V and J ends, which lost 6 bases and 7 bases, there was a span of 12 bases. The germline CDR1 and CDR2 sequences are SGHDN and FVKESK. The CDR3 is CASRAGLLGELFF. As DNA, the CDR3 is TGTGCCAGCAGGGCAGGGTTACTCGGGGAGCTGTTTTTT.

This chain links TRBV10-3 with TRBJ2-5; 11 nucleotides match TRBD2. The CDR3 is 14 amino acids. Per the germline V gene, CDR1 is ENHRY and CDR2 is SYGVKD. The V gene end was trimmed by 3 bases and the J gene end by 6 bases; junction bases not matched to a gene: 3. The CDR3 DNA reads TGTGCCATCAGTGACGCTAGCGGGGGGCAGACCCAGTACTTC. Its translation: CAISDASGGQTQYF.

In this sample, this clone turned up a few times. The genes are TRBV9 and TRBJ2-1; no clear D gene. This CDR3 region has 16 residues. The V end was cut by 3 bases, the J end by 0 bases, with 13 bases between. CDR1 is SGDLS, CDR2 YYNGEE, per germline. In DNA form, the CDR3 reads TGTGCCAGCAGCGCACCGACACCGAGCTCCTACAATGAGCAGTTCTTC. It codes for CASSAPTPSSYNEQFF.

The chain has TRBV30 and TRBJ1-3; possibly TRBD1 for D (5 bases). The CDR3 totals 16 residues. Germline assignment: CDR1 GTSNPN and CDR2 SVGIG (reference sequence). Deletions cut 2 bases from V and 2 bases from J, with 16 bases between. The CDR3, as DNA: TGTGCCTGGAGTTCGTTAAGGGGTTTGACTGGAAACACCATATATTTT. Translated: CAWSSLRGLTGNTIYF.

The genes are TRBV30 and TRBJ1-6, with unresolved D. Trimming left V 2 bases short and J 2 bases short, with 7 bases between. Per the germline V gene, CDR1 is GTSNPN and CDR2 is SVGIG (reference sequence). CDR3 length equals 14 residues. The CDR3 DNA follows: TGTGCCTGGAGTACGGGAACCTATAATTCACCCCTCCACTTT. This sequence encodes CAWSTGTYNSPLHF. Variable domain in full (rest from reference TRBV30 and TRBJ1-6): SQTIHQWPATLVQPVGSPLSLECTVEGTSNPNLYWYRQAAGRGLQLLFYSVGIGQISSEVPQNLSASRPQDRQFILSSKKLLLSDSGFYLCAWSTGTYNSPLHFGNGTRLTVT.

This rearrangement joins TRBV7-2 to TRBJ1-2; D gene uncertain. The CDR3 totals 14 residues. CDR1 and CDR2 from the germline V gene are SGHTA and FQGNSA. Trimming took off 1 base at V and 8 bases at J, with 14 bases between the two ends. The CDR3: CASSLDVGVEGYTF. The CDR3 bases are TGTGCCAGCAGCTTAGATGTGGGCGTTGAGGGCTACACCTTC.

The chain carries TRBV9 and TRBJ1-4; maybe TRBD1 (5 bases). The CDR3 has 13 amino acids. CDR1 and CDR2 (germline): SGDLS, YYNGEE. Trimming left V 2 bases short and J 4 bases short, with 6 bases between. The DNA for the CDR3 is TGTGCCAGCAGCGTGACAGATAATGAAAAACTGTTTTTT. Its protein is CASSVTDNEKLFF.

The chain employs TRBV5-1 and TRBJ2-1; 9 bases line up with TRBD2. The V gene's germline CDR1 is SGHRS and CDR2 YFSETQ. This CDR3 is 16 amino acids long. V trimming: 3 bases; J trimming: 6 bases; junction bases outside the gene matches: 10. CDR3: CASSSSGLATLNEQFF. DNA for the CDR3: TGCGCCAGCAGCTCCTCGGGACTAGCTACCCTCAATGAGCAGTTCTTC.

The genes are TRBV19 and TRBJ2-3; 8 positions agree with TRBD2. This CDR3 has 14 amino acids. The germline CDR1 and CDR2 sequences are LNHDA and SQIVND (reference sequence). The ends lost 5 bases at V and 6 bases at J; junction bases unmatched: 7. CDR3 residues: CASSLRGGLDTQYF. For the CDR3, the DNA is TGTGCCAGTAGTCTTCGGGGGGGCCTTGATACGCAGTATTTT. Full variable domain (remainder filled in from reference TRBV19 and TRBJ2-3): DGGITQSPKYLFRKEGQNVTLSCEQNLNHDAMYWYRQDPGQGLRLIYYSQIVNDFQKGDIAEGYSVSREKKESFPLTVTSAQKNPTAFYLCASSLRGGLDTQYFGPGTRLTVL.

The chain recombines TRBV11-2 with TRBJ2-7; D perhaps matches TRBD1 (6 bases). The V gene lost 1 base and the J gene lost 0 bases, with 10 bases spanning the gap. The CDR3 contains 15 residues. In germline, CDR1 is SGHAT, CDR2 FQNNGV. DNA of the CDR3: TGTGCCAGCAGCTTAGGTACAGGGAGCTCCTACGAGCAGTACTTC. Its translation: CASSLGTGSSYEQYF.

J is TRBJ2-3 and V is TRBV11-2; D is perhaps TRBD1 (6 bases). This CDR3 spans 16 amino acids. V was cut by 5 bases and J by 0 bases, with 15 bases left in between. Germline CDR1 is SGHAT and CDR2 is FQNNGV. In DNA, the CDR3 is TGTGCCAGCAGCCCTAGAGGGACAACTAGCACAGATACGCAGTATTTT. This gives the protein CASSPRGTTSTDTQYF. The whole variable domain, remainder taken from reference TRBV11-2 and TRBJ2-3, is EAGVAQSPRYKIIEKRQSVAFWCNPISGHATLYWYQQILGQGPKLLIQFQNNGVVDDSQLPKDRFSAERLKGVDSTLKIQPAKLEDSAVYLCASSPRGTTSTDTQYFGPGTRLTVL.

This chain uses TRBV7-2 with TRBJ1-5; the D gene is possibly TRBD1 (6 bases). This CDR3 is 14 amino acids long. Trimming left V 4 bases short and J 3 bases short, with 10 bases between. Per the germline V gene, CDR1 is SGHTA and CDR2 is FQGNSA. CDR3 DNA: TGTGCCAGCAGCTCCCGACAGGCCAATCAGCCCCAGCATTTT. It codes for CASSSRQANQPQHF.

This CDR3 is CASSSSPGTANSPLHF. The DNA of the CDR3 is TGCGCCAGCAGCTCAAGCCCCGGGACAGCTAATTCACCCCTCCACTTT. This chain joins TRBV5-1 and TRBJ1-6, with 7 bases that match TRBD1. Looked up from germline, CDR1 is SGHRS and CDR2 is YFSETQ. This CDR3 is 16 amino acids long. Trimming cost V 3 bases and J 6 bases; bases outside gene matches: 9.

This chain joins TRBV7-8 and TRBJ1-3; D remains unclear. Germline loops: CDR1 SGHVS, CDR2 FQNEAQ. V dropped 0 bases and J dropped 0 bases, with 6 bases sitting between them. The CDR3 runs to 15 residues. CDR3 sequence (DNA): TGTGCCAGCAGCTTAGCGGCAGACTCTGGAAACACCATATATTTT. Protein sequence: CASSLAADSGNTIYF.

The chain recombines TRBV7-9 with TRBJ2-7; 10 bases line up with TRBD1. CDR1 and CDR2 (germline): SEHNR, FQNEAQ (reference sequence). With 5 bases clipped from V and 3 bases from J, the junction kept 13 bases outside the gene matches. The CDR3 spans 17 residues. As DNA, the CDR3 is TGTGCCAGCAGCCCCGCCGGGGGGGGACAGGGGCTCTACGAGCAGTACTTC. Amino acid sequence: CASSPAGGGQGLYEQYF.

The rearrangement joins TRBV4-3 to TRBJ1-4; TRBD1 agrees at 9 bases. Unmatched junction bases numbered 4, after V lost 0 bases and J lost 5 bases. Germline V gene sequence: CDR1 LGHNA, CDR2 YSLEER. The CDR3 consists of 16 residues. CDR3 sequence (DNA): TGCGCCAGCAGCCAAGAAGGAGGACAGGGGAATGAAAAACTGTTTTTT. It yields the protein CASSQEGGQGNEKLFF.

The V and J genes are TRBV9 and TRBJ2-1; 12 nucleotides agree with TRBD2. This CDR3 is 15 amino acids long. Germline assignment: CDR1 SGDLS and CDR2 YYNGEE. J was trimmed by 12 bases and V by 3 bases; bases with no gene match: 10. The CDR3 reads CASSADRTSGTAQFF. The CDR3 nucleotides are TGTGCCAGCAGCGCGGATCGGACTAGCGGGACGGCGCAGTTCTTC.

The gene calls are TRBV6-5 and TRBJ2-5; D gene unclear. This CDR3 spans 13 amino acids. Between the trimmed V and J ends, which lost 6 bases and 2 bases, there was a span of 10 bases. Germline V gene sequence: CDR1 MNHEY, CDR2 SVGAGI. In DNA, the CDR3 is TGTGCCAGCAGCAACACGAGGCAAGAGACCCAGTACTTC. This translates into CASSNTRQETQYF.

The CDR3 nucleotides read TGTGCCAGCAGCCGACCGGGACAGGGTTCCGCACCCCTCCACTTT. It specifies CASSRPGQGSAPLHF. The chain carries TRBV3-1 (or the pseudogene TRBV3-2) and TRBJ1-6, with 9 positions matching TRBD1. The CDR3 spans 15 residues. V dropped 4 bases and J dropped 11; count of bases not matched to a gene: 9. Germline-derived CDR1 and CDR2 are LGHDT and YNNKEL (reference sequence).

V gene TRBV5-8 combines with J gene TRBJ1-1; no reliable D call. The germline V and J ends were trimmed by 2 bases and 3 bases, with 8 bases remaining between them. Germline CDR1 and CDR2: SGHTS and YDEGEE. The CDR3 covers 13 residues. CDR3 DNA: TGTGCCAGCAGCTTTCAGTCGTACACTGAAGCTTTCTTT. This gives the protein CASSFQSYTEAFF. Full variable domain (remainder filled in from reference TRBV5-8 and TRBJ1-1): EAGVTQSPTHLIKTRGQQATLRCSPISGHTSVYWYQQALGLGLQFLLWYDEGEERNRGNFPPRFSGRQFPNYSSELNVNALELEDSALYLCASSFQSYTEAFFGQGTRLTVV.